These 2 T cell receptor beta chains were sequenced from one sample in a study of T cells after posttransplantation cyclophosphamide. Assay: immunoSEQ multiplex PCR; the TCRdb copy retains only in-frame clones and omits some. Listed for the sample are 35,000 to 40,000 clones, none seen a single time. The sequenced material came from PBMCs. Every receptor here comes from a man younger than 45 in good health and a related stem cell transplant donor.

This clone came up many times. This rearrangement joins TRBV12-3 or TRBV12-4 to TRBJ1-6; possible D gene TRBD1, 6 bases. The CDR3 runs to 14 residues. V was shortened by 6 bases and J by 5 bases, with 11 bases between the two germline ends. The CDR3 spells CASRGQPHNSPLHF. DNA for the CDR3: TGTGCCAGCAGAGGACAGCCCCATAATTCACCCCTCCACTTT.

The V gene is TRBV6-1, the J gene TRBJ2-5; possibly TRBD2 for D (6 bases). The germline V and J ends were trimmed by 8 bases and 10 bases, with 14 bases remaining between them. Germline CDR1 is MNHNS and CDR2 is SASEGT. There are 11 residues in the CDR3. Here the CDR3 DNA reads TGTGCCAGCGGGAACCACGGGGGCCAGTACTTC. This translates into CASGNHGGQYF.